The 28 T cell receptor beta chains presented below share a single source sample, sequenced in a study of graft-versus-host responses after intestinal transplantation. No antigen has been assigned to these receptors. Generated by immunoSEQ multiplex PCR, the TCRdb table keeps only in-frame clones and is missing some. Found here are 96,000 or so clones, approximately 90% of them singletons; the top ten hold 0.15% to 0.2%. The sample here was unstimulated CD4+ T cells sorted from spleen or lymph node cells, taken before intestinal transplant. These receptors were collected from a human donor who received an intestinal transplant.

CDR3 bases: TGCGCCAGCAGCGAGGTTCTGGAGACCCAGTACTTC. Amino acid sequence: CASSEVLETQYF. The chain couples TRBV5-1 to TRBJ2-5; D is unclear. V lost 4 bases and J 5 bases, leaving 9 bases between the germline ends. The CDR3 sequence is 12 residues long. Germline values: CDR1 SGHRS, CDR2 YFSETQ.

The chain has TRBV6-6 and TRBJ2-7, with 8 bases identical to TRBD2. This CDR3 has 15 residues. Germline CDR1 MNHNY, CDR2 SVGAGI (reference sequence). The V and J ends lost 6 bases and 1 base, in that order; junction bases with no gene match: 8. CDR3 sequence: CASSFTSGQSYEQYF. CDR3 bases: TGTGCCAGCAGCTTCACTAGCGGACAATCCTACGAGCAGTACTTC.

This chain uses TRBV29-1 with TRBJ1-3; D remains unclear. Between the trimmed V and J ends, which lost 4 bases and 3 bases, there was a span of 10 bases. This CDR3 spans 13 amino acids. Per the germline V gene, CDR1 is SQVTM and CDR2 is ANQGSEA. The CDR3 DNA reads TGCAGCGTTGGGACTTTCTTTGGAAACACCATATATTTT. As protein: CSVGTFFGNTIYF.

J is TRBJ1-5 and V is TRBV19; 7 bases line up with TRBD1. Germline values: CDR1 LNHDA, CDR2 SQIVND (reference sequence). This CDR3 is built from 14 residues. After removal of 11 bases from V and 1 base from J, the junction contained 8 bases not matched to a gene. CDR3 in amino acids: CALGLQGSNQPQHF. CDR3 in DNA: TGTGCCCTAGGGTTACAGGGGAGCAATCAGCCCCAGCATTTT.

The rearrangement links TRBV5-6 to TRBJ1-1; 7 bases fit TRBD1. Germline assignment: CDR1 SGHDT and CDR2 YYEEEE. The CDR3 spans 13 residues. V lost 2 bases, J lost 11 bases, and 9 bases stayed unmatched. CDR3 sequence reads: CASSLMTGQGAFF. DNA for the CDR3: TGTGCCAGCAGCTTAATGACAGGGCAAGGGGCTTTCTTT.

The gene calls are TRBV9 and TRBJ2-1; D may be TRBD2 (5 bases). V was clipped by 3 bases and J by 6 bases, with 13 bases between them. The CDR3 totals 14 residues. Germline loops: CDR1 SGDLS, CDR2 YYNGEE. The CDR3 spells CASSAGVRLNEQFF. The CDR3 bases are TGTGCCAGCAGCGCCGGGGTTAGGCTCAATGAGCAGTTCTTC.

This chain links TRBV7-8 with TRBJ2-2; 9 positions agree with TRBD1. This CDR3 region has 18 residues. CDR1 is SGHVS, CDR2 FQNEAQ, per germline. The V gene end was trimmed by 2 bases and the J gene end by 5 bases; junction bases not matched to a gene: 12. DNA for the CDR3: TGTGCCAGCAGCTTACTAGGAGGGACAGGGCTTGCTACCGGGGAGCTGTTTTTT. It translates to CASSLLGGTGLATGELFF.

This chain links TRBV4-1 with TRBJ2-1; 15 bases map to TRBD2. Germline CDR1 MGHRA, CDR2 YSYEKL. CDR3 length: 17 amino acids. The ends lost 1 base at V and 9 bases at J; junction bases unmatched: 7. CDR3 in DNA: TGCGCCAGCAGCCAAGCCTACTTGGGACTAGCGGGGGGTGAGCAGTTCTTC. This encodes CASSQAYLGLAGGEQFF.

The CDR3 here is CASSSKTGFKQYF. The CDR3 DNA sequence: TGTGCCAGCAGTTCAAAGACAGGGTTCAAGCAGTACTTC. The rearrangement links TRBV27 to TRBJ2-7; TRBD1 matches 7 bases. With V trimmed by 4 bases and J by 8 bases, 8 bases remained unmatched. The CDR3 extends over 13 amino acids. Germline CDR1 and CDR2: MNHEY and SMNVEV (reference sequence).

V gene TRBV5-1 combines with J gene TRBJ2-6; D remains unclear. The CDR3 is 16 residues long. The V end was cut by 0 bases, the J end by 0 bases, with 7 bases between. Per germline, CDR1 SGHRS and CDR2 YFSETQ. The CDR3 nucleotides are TGCGCCAGCAGCTTGGAGTGGGCCTCTGGGGCCAACGTCCTGACTTTC. This encodes CASSLEWASGANVLTF.

Concerning this clone: One end of the junction is discordant with germline, which a read error may explain. The same CDR3 is also encoded by other DNA sequences in this sample. This chain links TRBV27 with TRBJ2-7; 7 nucleotides agree with TRBD2. The CDR3 runs to 14 residues. Germline V CDR1 and CDR2: MNHEY, SMNVEV (reference sequence). The CDR3 sequence is CASRLRTSSYEQYF. DNA for the CDR3: TGCGCCAGCAGGCTAAGGACTAGCTCCTACGAGCAGTACTTC.

The J gene is TRBJ1-6, the V gene TRBV5-8, with a weak D call TRBD1 (5 bases). Germline CDR1 is SGHTS and CDR2 is YDEGEE. The CDR3 runs 16 residues. Between the trimmed V and J ends, which lost 0 bases and 5 bases, there was a span of 12 bases. CDR3 sequence: CASSLVGGLNNSPLHF. CDR3 DNA sequence: TGTGCCAGCAGCTTGGTTGGGGGACTGAATAATTCACCCCTCCACTTT.

The rearrangement links TRBV11-1 to TRBJ1-2; D not resolved. The CDR3 has 14 residues. CDR1 is SGHAT and CDR2 is FQDESV in the germline V gene (reference sequence). V was cut by 2 bases and J by 8 bases, with 15 bases left in between. The chain's CDR3 is CASSLPLTGSGYTF. The CDR3 coding sequence is TGTGCCAGCAGCTTACCCCTAACCGGGAGCGGCTACACCTTC.

The V call is TRBV4-1, the J call TRBJ2-7, with 9 bases lining up with TRBD2. V trimming: 2 bases; J trimming: 0 bases; junction bases outside the gene matches: 5. The CDR3 has 16 amino acids. Germline loops: CDR1 MGHRA, CDR2 YSYEKL. The CDR3 reads CASSQPLAGSSYEQYF. The DNA of the CDR3 is TGCGCCAGCAGCCAACCACTAGCGGGTAGCTCCTACGAGCAGTACTTC.

The CDR3 nucleotides are TGTGCCAGTAGTATGTCAGGGGGTTTGAATTCACCCCTCCACTTT. Amino acid sequence: CASSMSGGLNSPLHF. This chain links TRBV19 with TRBJ1-6, with TRBD1 identical over 7 bases. J gave up 7 bases and V 3 bases, and 6 bases lay outside the gene matches. The CDR3 consists of 15 residues. Germline CDR1 and CDR2: LNHDA and SQIVND (reference sequence). Filled out from reference TRBV19 and TRBJ1-6, the complete variable domain reads DGGITQSPKYLFRKEGQNVTLSCEQNLNHDAMYWYRQDPGQGLRLIYYSQIVNDFQKGDIAEGYSVSREKKESFPLTVTSAQKNPTAFYLCASSMSGGLNSPLHFGNGTRLTVT.

This chain links TRBV5-1 with TRBJ2-7; a weak D match, TRBD1 (5 bases). CDR3 length: 14 amino acids. Per germline, CDR1 SGHRS and CDR2 YFSETQ. V shed 4 bases and J shed 3 bases, with 14 bases lying between them. CDR3 amino acids: CASSPDSFGYEQYF. The CDR3 DNA reads as TGCGCCAGCAGCCCAGACAGTTTCGGCTACGAGCAGTACTTC.

This clone occurred once. V is TRBV9 and J is TRBJ2-1, with 7 bases lining up with TRBD2. The CDR3 consists of 17 residues. J gave up 6 bases and V 2 bases, and 14 bases lay outside the gene matches. Germline V gene sequence: CDR1 SGDLS, CDR2 YYNGEE. The CDR3 nucleotides read TGTGCCAGCAGCGTCCAACTCGGGACTAAAACCTCCAATGAGCAGTTCTTC. It encodes CASSVQLGTKTSNEQFF.

The chain recombines TRBV5-1 with TRBJ2-1, with D possibly TRBD2 on 6 matching bases. Germline V CDR1 and CDR2: SGHRS, YFSETQ. The CDR3 has 16 amino acids. V was clipped by 0 bases and J by 4 bases, with 14 bases between them. This CDR3 reads CASSLGVAGPYNEQFF. CDR3 nucleotide sequence: TGCGCCAGCAGCTTGGGGGTCGCGGGGCCTTACAATGAGCAGTTCTTC.

The chain carries TRBV9 and TRBJ2-3, with TRBD2 identical over 9 bases. CDR3 length: 15 amino acids. Germline V CDR1 and CDR2: SGDLS, YYNGEE. V lost 8 bases and J lost 2; bases outside the gene matches: 9. Here the CDR3 DNA reads TGTGCCAGTGCGGGGGGGGGCAGCTACACAGATACGCAGTATTTT. Translating gives CASAGGGSYTDTQYF.

Concerning this clone itself: The sample contains more than one DNA sequence encoding this CDR3. V usage is TRBV5-1 and J usage is TRBJ1-2; unclear D gene. This CDR3 region has 13 residues. CDR1 and CDR2 (germline): SGHRS, YFSETQ. V was shortened by 0 bases and J by 2 bases, with 5 bases between the two germline ends. CDR3 protein: CASSLGQNYGYTF. As DNA, the CDR3 is TGCGCCAGCAGCTTGGGTCAGAACTATGGCTACACCTTC.

V usage is TRBV5-1 and J usage is TRBJ2-7; 7 bases agree with TRBD2. The V gene's germline CDR1 is SGHRS and CDR2 YFSETQ. CDR3 length: 14 amino acids. Trimming removed 6 bases from V and 3 bases from J; junction bases left unmatched: 9. CDR3 nucleotides: TGCGCCAGCACAATTGGGGGGGATTACTACGAGCAGTACTTC. This translates into CASTIGGDYYEQYF.

V usage is TRBV5-1 and J usage is TRBJ2-7, with D possibly being TRBD1 (7 bases). Germline V gene sequence: CDR1 SGHRS, CDR2 YFSETQ. Deletions cut 5 bases from V and 6 bases from J, with 15 bases between. The CDR3 totals 13 residues. CDR3 bases: TGCGCCAGCAGTCAGGGGGGCTTGGTCGAGCAGTACTTC. This sequence encodes CASSQGGLVEQYF.

The CDR3 loop reads CASSPGLGTGELFF. CDR3 DNA: TGTGCCAGCAGCCCAGGGTTGGGCACCGGGGAGCTGTTTTTT. The chain combines TRBV4-2 with TRBJ2-2; possibly TRBD1 for D (5 bases). The CDR3 totals 14 residues. Trimming left V 4 bases short and J 4 bases short, with 10 bases between. Germline assignment: CDR1 LGHNA and CDR2 YNFKEQ.

The genes are TRBV9 and TRBJ1-1; the match to TRBD1 covers 9 bases. This CDR3 comprises 15 residues. The trim removed 4 bases at V and 9 bases at J, leaving 13 bases unmatched. Germline values: CDR1 SGDLS, CDR2 YYNGEE. The CDR3 DNA sequence: TGTGCCAGCAGCCCACTCCGGACAGGGGCGGGCAAAGCTTTCTTT. Its translation is CASSPLRTGAGKAFF.

This sequence joins TRBV4-2 and TRBJ2-2; D unresolved. This CDR3 region has 16 residues. The germline V gene has CDR1 LGHNA and CDR2 YNFKEQ. V was pared by 4 bases and J by 2 bases, with 14 bases between. CDR3 DNA sequence: TGTGCCAGCAGCCCGCGAGCCGGTCAAAACACCGGGGAGCTGTTTTTT. Translating gives CASSPRAGQNTGELFF.

The chain has TRBV7-7 and TRBJ2-1; D possibly corresponds to TRBD2 (6 bases). There are 14 residues in the CDR3. Per germline, CDR1 SSHAT and CDR2 FNYEAQ (reference sequence). The V and J ends lost 0 bases and 6 bases respectively, with 9 bases between them. CDR3 amino acids: CASSLAREANEQFF. DNA of the CDR3: TGTGCCAGCAGCTTAGCCAGGGAGGCCAATGAGCAGTTCTTC.

This clone occurred once. The chain has TRBV27 and TRBJ2-1; 9 bases are shared with TRBD1. The CDR3 covers 16 residues. V was pared by 3 bases and J by 2 bases, with 5 bases of the junction left unmatched. The germline CDR1 and CDR2 sequences are MNHEY and SMNVEV (reference sequence). Here the CDR3 DNA reads TGTGCCAGCAGTTTCCTCGACAGGGGGACCTACAATGAGCAGTTCTTC. This sequence encodes CASSFLDRGTYNEQFF.

V is TRBV6-1 and J is TRBJ1-6; D is unclear. The ends were cut back, 3 bases at V and 8 bases at J, with 14 bases in the middle. The CDR3 runs to 15 residues. Per germline, CDR1 MNHNS and CDR2 SASEGT. CDR3 DNA: TGTGCCAGCAGTGATAGGTCGGGGAGGTATTCACCCCTCCACTTT. This encodes CASSDRSGRYSPLHF.